One sample yielded the 14 T cell receptor beta chains listed below, sequenced in a study of CD8 T cells in ankylosing spondylitis. Each CDR3 protein gets one entry after TCRdb re-called the 5' RACE reads with MiXCR. The table records roughly 130,000 distinct CDR3 sequences, roughly 8.4% of them present only once. Sequenced input: synovial fluid, either unsorted or a sorted T cell fraction (not recorded which). These receptor sequences come from a male donor with ankylosing spondylitis.

In its sample, this clonotype was seen many times. The CDR3 region has the DNA TGCGCCAGCAGCCCCCAGCCTGATGGGGAGGACAATGAGCAGTTCTTC. It codes for CASSPQPDGEDNEQFF. J is TRBJ2-1 and V is TRBV4-3, with a tentative D call TRBD2 (6 bases). V lost 4 bases and J lost 5, with 18 bases in between. Germline CDR1 is LGHNA and CDR2 is YSLEER. The CDR3 has 16 residues.

This clonotype appeared many times. This sequence joins TRBV7-8 and TRBJ1-5; D is possibly TRBD1 (6 bases). Germline assignment: CDR1 SGHVS and CDR2 FQNEAQ. The V end lost 4 bases, the J end lost 0 bases, and 19 bases lay between the germline ends. The length of the CDR3 is 18 residues. CDR3 bases: TGTGCCAGCAGCTCACAGGGTCGGGGTCGCGGTAGCAATCAGCCCCAGCATTTT. Protein sequence: CASSSQGRGRGSNQPQHF.

This clonotype occurred many times. The rearrangement joins TRBV28 to TRBJ1-4; 11 bases are shared with TRBD1. The germline CDR1 and CDR2 sequences are MDHEN and SYDVKM. V lost 2 bases to trimming and J lost 8 bases; unmatched junction nucleotides: 4. The CDR3 has 15 residues. The CDR3 region is CASSLGTGGEEKLFF. In nucleotides, the CDR3 is TGTGCCAGCAGTTTAGGGACAGGGGGTGAAGAAAAACTGTTTTTT.

The chain couples TRBV20-1 to TRBJ2-4, with 10 bases matching TRBD1. CDR3 size: 17 residues. Trimming cost V 6 bases and J 1 base; bases outside gene matches: 12. In germline, CDR1 is DFQATT, CDR2 SNEGSKA (reference sequence). The CDR3 bases are TGCAGTGCGCCGGGACAGGGGTCCCAGCGGGCCAAAAACATTCAGTACTTC. This translates into CSAPGQGSQRAKNIQYF.

This clonotype came up a few times. The chain is built from TRBV5-1 and TRBJ2-5; tentative D call: TRBD1 (5 bases). This CDR3 comprises 15 residues. V was pared by 1 base and J by 0 bases, with 10 bases between. Germline assignment: CDR1 SGHRS and CDR2 YFSETQ. The DNA for the CDR3 is TGCGCCAGCAGCTTGTCAGGGTTGTACCAAGAGACCCAGTACTTC. As protein: CASSLSGLYQETQYF.

This clonotype was counted between two and nine times. J is TRBJ1-1 and V is TRBV5-1; the match to TRBD1 covers 7 bases. Trimming removed 3 bases from V and 3 bases from J; junction bases left unmatched: 5. CDR3 length: 14 amino acids. Per the germline V gene, CDR1 is SGHRS and CDR2 is YFSETQ. The CDR3 reads CASSSEGADTEAFF. DNA of the CDR3: TGCGCCAGCAGCTCCGAGGGGGCCGACACTGAAGCTTTCTTT.

The rearrangement joins TRBV28 to TRBJ2-7; 9 nucleotides line up with TRBD2. The V segment lost 6 bases and the J segment 3 bases; nucleotides outside the gene matches: 12. CDR1 and CDR2 from the germline V gene are MDHEN and SYDVKM. The CDR3 has 16 residues. CDR3 coding DNA: TGTGCCAGCAGATCCCGACTAGCGGATAGATTCTACGAGCAGTACTTC. Amino acid sequence: CASRSRLADRFYEQYF.

Only a few counts were recorded for this clonotype. This chain joins TRBV6-1 and TRBJ2-1; the match to TRBD2 covers 12 bases. This CDR3 contains 13 residues. The germline gives CDR1 MNHNS, CDR2 SASEGT. V lost 6 bases and J lost 10; bases outside the gene matches: 4. The CDR3 sequence is CASRPGLAGEQFF. CDR3 nucleotides: TGTGCCAGCAGGCCCGGACTAGCGGGAGAGCAGTTCTTC.

The table lists this clonotype with a few counts. The chain carries TRBV5-1 and TRBJ2-5, with D possibly being TRBD2 (6 bases). Germline CDR1 reads SGHRS; CDR2 reads YFSETQ. V dropped 4 bases and J dropped 7 bases, with 14 bases sitting between them. The CDR3 has 13 amino acids. The CDR3 protein is CASSPGLLGTQYF. As DNA, the CDR3 is TGCGCCAGCAGCCCAGGACTACTGGGGACCCAGTACTTC.

This clonotype was seen many times. The chain carries TRBV6-5 and TRBJ1-1; perhaps TRBD1 as D (6 bases). Germline V gives CDR1 MNHEY, CDR2 SVGAGI. The CDR3 runs to 22 residues. Trimming left V 2 bases short and J 0 bases short, with 31 bases between. CDR3 sequence reads: CASSYIFRNRPGHKLLNTEAFF. For the CDR3, the DNA is TGTGCCAGCAGTTACATCTTCCGAAATCGTCCGGGACATAAGCTTCTGAACACTGAAGCTTTCTTT.

The chain employs TRBV20-1 and TRBJ2-7; 8 bases line up with TRBD1. The V segment lost 6 bases and the J segment 0 bases; nucleotides outside the gene matches: 4. CDR3 length: 13 residues. CDR1 is DFQATT and CDR2 is SNEGSKA in the germline V gene (reference sequence). The CDR3 nucleotides read TGCAGTGCCCGGACAGGGAGCTCCTACGAGCAGTACTTC. This sequence encodes CSARTGSSYEQYF.

This clonotype was counted at least ten times. The chain is built from TRBV28 and TRBJ2-2; maybe TRBD1 (5 bases). CDR3 size: 14 residues. Trimming left V 4 bases short and J 4 bases short, with 10 bases between. CDR1 is MDHEN and CDR2 is SYDVKM in the germline V gene. This CDR3 reads CASSSYRITGELFF. In DNA form, the CDR3 reads TGTGCCAGCAGTTCATACAGGATCACCGGGGAGCTGTTTTTT.

This clonotype has at least ten counts. This chain uses TRBV5-5 with TRBJ2-3, with D possibly TRBD2 on 5 matching bases. The CDR3 is made up of 14 amino acids. From germline, CDR1 is SGHKS and CDR2 YYEKEE (reference sequence). Trimming left V 7 bases short and J 3 bases short, with 15 bases between. The CDR3 loop is CASRRDAVTDTQYF. For the CDR3, the DNA is TGTGCCAGCCGCCGGGATGCGGTAACAGATACGCAGTATTTT.

The J gene is TRBJ1-1, the V gene TRBV18; no reliable D call. With 5 bases removed from V and 7 bases from J, the gap between germline ends came to 11 bases. CDR1 is KGHSH and CDR2 is LQKENI in the germline V gene. This CDR3 spans 12 amino acids. The CDR3: CASSSFYFEAFF. The CDR3 bases are TGTGCCAGCTCATCATTCTATTTTGAAGCTTTCTTT.